The 13 T cell receptor beta chains below were found in one sample sequenced in a study of shared clonotypes between healthy human individuals. Profiling relied on immunoSEQ multiplex PCR, and the TCRdb table lists in-frame clones only, not all of them. The sample includes almost 750,000 clones, 72% of them seen just once. What was sequenced was memory CD4+ T cells sorted from blood. Subset: CD45RA-negative fraction. The receptor source for this set is a woman aged 30 to 39 in good health.

This sequence joins TRBV30 and TRBJ1-5, with D perhaps TRBD1 (5 bases). Germline values: CDR1 GTSNPN, CDR2 SVGIG (reference sequence). The V gene lost 1 base and the J gene lost 6 bases, with 19 bases spanning the gap. The CDR3 has 16 amino acids. The CDR3 bases are TGTGCCTGGAGTGGGGACCCTCGGGGCGCAGGTCAGCCCCAGCATTTT. Amino acids: CAWSGDPRGAGQPQHF.

The chain is built from TRBV27 and TRBJ1-4, with D tentatively TRBD1 (5 bases). CDR3 length: 15 amino acids. The germline CDR1 and CDR2 sequences are MNHEY and SMNVEV (reference sequence). V was shortened by 3 bases and J by 7 bases, with 15 bases between the two germline ends. CDR3 sequence: CASSFSWQGREKLFF. The CDR3 region has the DNA TGTGCCAGCAGTTTTTCGTGGCAGGGACGTGAAAAACTGTTTTTT.

The CDR3 here is CASTRGTGELFF. The CDR3 nucleotides read TGTGCCAGTACAAGAGGGACCGGGGAGCTGTTTTTT. The chain uses TRBV19 and TRBJ2-2; TRBD2 is a possible D gene (5 bases). Trimming stripped 7 bases from V and 5 bases from J, with 8 bases between. Germline values: CDR1 LNHDA, CDR2 SQIVND (reference sequence). The CDR3 loop spans 12 amino acids.

V gene TRBV2 combines with J gene TRBJ2-1; 13 nucleotides match TRBD2. The length of the CDR3 is 14 residues. With V trimmed by 7 bases and J by 11 bases, 8 bases remained unmatched. The germline CDR1 and CDR2 sequences are SNHLY and FYNNEI. The CDR3 DNA reads TGTGCCAGCATTCTCGGACTAGCGGGGGTGAAGCAGTTCTTC. This codes for CASILGLAGVKQFF.

Turning to this clone: Other nucleotide sequences from this sample produce the same CDR3. CDR3 nucleotides: TGCGCCAGCAGCTTGGGACAGGGCCCCAGCACAGATACGCAGTATTTT. Its translation is CASSLGQGPSTDTQYF. The J gene is TRBJ2-3, the V gene TRBV5-1, with 7 bases fitting TRBD1. CDR1 and CDR2 from the germline V gene are SGHRS and YFSETQ. This CDR3 has 16 residues. Trimming at V came to 0 bases and at J to 0 bases, leaving 4 bases not matched to a gene.

Of note for this clone: The same CDR3 also results from other DNA sequences found in this sample. The V and J genes are TRBV5-1 and TRBJ2-5, with unresolved D. The germline V gene encodes CDR1 SGHRS and CDR2 YFSETQ. Trimming cost V 4 bases and J 5 bases, with 9 bases left between them. This CDR3 contains 12 residues. In DNA, the CDR3 is TGCGCCAGCAGCAGTGGTGGGGAGACCCAGTACTTC. This encodes CASSSGGETQYF.

The sample holds many counts of this clone. The same CDR3 also results from other DNA sequences found in this sample. The genes are TRBV2 and TRBJ2-6; D remains unclear. The CDR3 has 14 amino acids. Per germline, CDR1 SNHLY and CDR2 FYNNEI. V lost 2 bases and J lost 1, with 3 bases in between. The CDR3 sequence is CASSERSGANVLTF. Written as DNA, the CDR3 is TGTGCCAGCAGTGAACGATCTGGGGCCAACGTCCTGACTTTC.

With regard to this clone: This specimen includes other DNA sequences encoding the same CDR3. The chain employs TRBV5-1 and TRBJ1-1; TRBD1 matches 9 bases. The V gene end was trimmed by 0 bases and the J gene end by 3 bases; junction bases not matched to a gene: 3. CDR1 SGHRS and CDR2 YFSETQ come from the germline V gene. The CDR3 has 15 residues. CDR3 sequence (DNA): TGCGCCAGCAGCTTGGGGGACAGGGACTACACTGAAGCTTTCTTT. As protein: CASSLGDRDYTEAFF.

The CDR3 DNA is TGCGCCAGCAGCTTGGACGGTCGGTCTAGCGGGAGTGCGAATGAGCAGTTCTTC. This translates into CASSLDGRSSGSANEQFF. The genes are TRBV5-1 and TRBJ2-1; 10 nucleotides agree with TRBD2. Unmatched junction bases numbered 13, after V lost 0 bases and J lost 7 bases. The germline V gene has CDR1 SGHRS and CDR2 YFSETQ. CDR3 length equals 18 residues.

The genes are TRBV6-1 and TRBJ1-2; D is unclear. Germline values: CDR1 MNHNS, CDR2 SASEGT. There are 14 residues in the CDR3. The V end lost 0 bases, the J end lost 4 bases, and 9 bases lay between the germline ends. The CDR3 bases are TGTGCCAGCAGTGAAGCGGCAGGACGCTATGGCTACACCTTC. Translating it yields CASSEAAGRYGYTF.

This chain links TRBV11-3 with TRBJ2-3, with unresolved D. The V gene lost 4 bases and the J gene lost 7 bases, with 15 bases spanning the gap. The CDR3 spans 14 residues. CDR1 SGHNT and CDR2 YENEEA come from the germline V gene. CDR3 bases: TGTGCCAGCAGCTCTAGTAGAGGCGGTAATACGCAGTATTTT. This translates into CASSSSRGGNTQYF.

The chain has TRBV7-3 and TRBJ2-5, with 15 bases aligning to TRBD2. The germline V gene encodes CDR1 SGHTA and CDR2 FQGTGA. The J segment lost 2 bases and the V segment lost 1 base, leaving 8 bases of the junction unmatched. This CDR3 has 19 amino acids. The CDR3 sequence: CASSLIAGLAGGFQETQYF. Here the CDR3 DNA reads TGTGCCAGCAGCTTAATAGCTGGACTAGCGGGAGGGTTTCAAGAGACCCAGTACTTC.

This clone was counted once. The J gene is TRBJ1-5, the V gene TRBV10-2; 8 bases agree with TRBD1. Trimming at V came to 5 bases and at J to 6 bases, leaving 9 bases not matched to a gene. The germline CDR1 and CDR2 sequences are WSHSY and SAAADI. This CDR3 region has 15 residues. Written as DNA, the CDR3 is TGCGCCAGCAGTACCGACAGGGGCGGGGGTCAGCCCCAGCATTTT. Translation: CASSTDRGGGQPQHF.